Given below is one T cell receptor beta chain in context. As yet, its antigen is unknown. This sample is part of a study of OX40 agonist ivuxolimab in advanced cancers. Study-level information: Patients enrolled in dose escalation were diagnosed with hepatocellular carcinoma, melanoma, renal cell or head and neck cancer. Of the participants, around 39% had some prior anti-PD-1, anti-PD-L1 or anti-CTLA-4 therapy, which was allowed. Notes on the study in general: Clonal expansion from baseline to week 6 occurred in both CD4+ and CD8+ T cells.

With baseline, cycle 4 day 1, and cycle 7 day 1 as timepoints, blood was sampled. Method: immunoSEQ multiplex PCR; TCRdb's copy keeps in-frame clones and lacks some. The table shows 59,000 or so clones, with 75% to 90% occurring only once. The sequence was collected from an adult with an advanced solid tumor such as melanoma, head and neck, liver or kidney cancer. The source material was CD4+ or CD8+ T cells sorted from blood, sampled in a trial of the OX40 agonist ivuxolimab.

DNA of the CDR3: TGTGCCAGCAGCCAAATTACGGGGGGCTACGAGCAGTACTTC. As protein: CASSQITGGYEQYF. V is TRBV14 and J is TRBJ2-7; TRBD2 matches 7 bases. V was clipped by 2 bases and J by 3 bases; unmatched bases: 4. Germline V gene data show CDR1 as SGHDN and CDR2 as FVKESK. The CDR3 covers 14 residues.